Below are 10 T cell receptor beta chains sequenced from a single sample in a study of blood T cell repertoires in COVID-19. Measured with immunoSEQ multiplex PCR; TCRdb has only the in-frame clones, and not every one. The sample shows 100,000 to 150,000 clones, around 88% of them seen only once. Sequencing was carried out using peripheral blood. All receptors derive from a man between 60 and 70 years old with COVID-19, enrolled during active disease.

The V call is TRBV4-3, the J call TRBJ2-1; 16 bases fit TRBD2. The CDR3 extends over 19 amino acids. The J segment lost 6 bases and the V segment lost 0 bases, leaving 8 bases of the junction unmatched. Germline V gives CDR1 LGHNA, CDR2 YSLEER. CDR3 nucleotides: TGCGCCAGCAGCCAAGATCCGGGACTAGCGGGGGGGCCTCCCAATGAGCAGTTCTTC. This sequence encodes CASSQDPGLAGGPPNEQFF.

The genes are TRBV5-6 and TRBJ1-6; 10 nucleotides align to TRBD1. J was trimmed by 7 bases and V by 6 bases; bases with no gene match: 7. This CDR3 spans 15 amino acids. Per the germline V gene, CDR1 is SGHDT and CDR2 is YYEEEE. The CDR3 DNA reads TGTGCCAGCACCGGGACAGGGGCTCGGAATTCACCCCTCCACTTT. It encodes CASTGTGARNSPLHF.

The chain links TRBV7-9 to TRBJ2-3; D remains unclear. This CDR3 is 14 amino acids long. Germline CDR1 and CDR2: SEHNR and FQNEAQ (reference sequence). V was trimmed by 5 bases and J by 3 bases, leaving 12 bases between them. The CDR3 region has the DNA TGTGCCAGCAGCCCGCCTGAGTGGACAGATACGCAGTATTTT. The encoded protein is CASSPPEWTDTQYF.

The rearrangement links TRBV19 to TRBJ1-2; perhaps TRBD1 as D (5 bases). The V gene's germline CDR1 is LNHDA and CDR2 SQIVND (reference sequence). CDR3 size: 13 residues. Deletions cut 2 bases from V and 2 bases from J, with 6 bases between. CDR3 loop: CASSITGNYGYTF. The CDR3 bases are TGTGCCAGTAGTATAACAGGCAACTATGGCTACACCTTC.

The chain has TRBV30 and TRBJ1-2; 8 nucleotides line up with TRBD1. J lost 5 bases, V lost 3 bases, and 8 bases had no gene match. The CDR3 consists of 14 residues. Germline CDR1 reads GTSNPN; CDR2 reads SVGIG (reference sequence). The CDR3 nucleotides are TGTGCCTGGAGGGAACAGGGGGGGAGGTATGGCTACACCTTC. This sequence encodes CAWREQGGRYGYTF.

The chain recombines TRBV7-2 with TRBJ2-3, with a possible D match to TRBD2 (6 bases). The CDR3 loop spans 14 amino acids. With 3 bases removed from V and 3 bases from J, the gap between germline ends came to 10 bases. Germline loops: CDR1 SGHTA, CDR2 FQGNSA. The CDR3 DNA is TGTGCCAGCAGCTTGGCGGGGTCTACAGATACGCAGTATTTT. Translating gives CASSLAGSTDTQYF. The full variable domain, in which reference TRBV7-2 and TRBJ2-3 provide the parts outside the CDR3, is GAGVSQSPSNKVTEKGKDVELRCDPISGHTALYWYRQSLGQGLEFLIYFQGNSAPDKSGLPSDRFSAERTGGSVSTLTIQRTQQEDSAVYLCASSLAGSTDTQYFGPGTRLTVL.

The chain carries TRBV19 and TRBJ2-7, with D maybe TRBD2 (6 bases). The germline V gene has CDR1 LNHDA and CDR2 SQIVND (reference sequence). Trimming removed 5 bases from V and 3 bases from J, with 20 bases in between. The CDR3 length is 16 residues. CDR3 region: CASSVTGDRFLYEQYF. In DNA, the CDR3 is TGTGCCAGTAGTGTGACGGGGGATCGCTTCCTCTACGAGCAGTACTTC.

The chain links TRBV3-1 (or the pseudogene TRBV3-2) to TRBJ2-7; 8 bases fit TRBD2. With V trimmed by 4 bases and J by 6 bases, 11 bases remained unmatched. Looked up from germline, CDR1 is LGHDT and CDR2 is YNNKEL (reference sequence). This CDR3 is built from 15 residues. The CDR3 here is CASSPSWRGVPEQYF. The CDR3 DNA reads TGTGCCAGCAGCCCTTCGTGGCGGGGGGTTCCCGAGCAGTACTTC.

This clone was recorded only once. This chain joins TRBV18 and TRBJ1-2; 10 bases line up with TRBD1. J was trimmed by 7 bases and V by 3 bases; bases with no gene match: 11. This CDR3 spans 16 amino acids. Germline-derived CDR1 and CDR2 are KGHSH and LQKENI. The CDR3 reads CASSPGTGEILFGYTF. The CDR3 DNA sequence: TGTGCCAGCTCACCCGGGACAGGGGAGATCCTATTTGGCTACACCTTC. The variable domain in full, with the rest retrieved from reference TRBV18 and TRBJ1-2, is NAGVMQNPRHLVRRRGQEARLRCSPMKGHSHVYWYRQLPEEGLKFMVYLQKENIIDESGMPKERFSAEFPKEGPSILRIQQVVRGDSAAYFCASSPGTGEILFGYTFGSGTRLTVV.

The rearrangement uses TRBV7-8 and TRBJ1-1; D might be TRBD1 (5 bases). Germline V gene lookup returns CDR1 SGHVS and CDR2 FQNEAQ. The CDR3 has 12 amino acids. The V end lost 1 base, the J end lost 10 bases, and 10 bases lay between the germline ends. Here the CDR3 reads CASSLGGPGAFF. The DNA for the CDR3 is TGTGCCAGCAGCTTAGGGGGCCCTGGAGCTTTCTTT.